These T cell receptor beta chains were read from a single sample in a study of early T cells in non-severe SARS-CoV-2 infection. TCRdb reprocessed the 5' RACE reads with MiXCR, giving one entry per CDR3 protein. The table lists tens of thousands of distinct CDR3 sequences, around 13% of them singletons. What was sequenced was whole blood. These receptors all come from an adult who was a healthcare worker with PCR-confirmed SARS-CoV-2 infection or an uninfected control (not recorded which). The CDR3 runs from the conserved cysteine through the conserved F or W. D genes are given only for firm matches. Expanded clones get a size class; other rows say once, few or many, or leave the size out.

>TRBJ2-1|many|13|TRBD2|TRBV11-2
CASSLTGGNEQFF
TGTGCCAGCAGCTTGACGGGGGGTAATGAGCAGTTCTTC
>TRBJ2-1|few|17|NA|TRBV7-9
CASSPRQWDWDYNEQFF
TGTGCCAGCAGCCCCAGGCAATGGGACTGGGACTACAATGAGCAGTTCTTC
>TRBJ2-3|few|14|TRBD2|TRBV11-2
CASIERGPRDTQYF
TGTGCCAGCATCGAGCGGGGGCCACGGGATACGCAGTATTTT
>TRBJ2-5|many|14|NA|TRBV11-2
CASSLGAEKSAQYF
TGTGCCAGCAGCCTTGGGGCGGAAAAGAGTGCCCAGTACTTC
>TRBJ1-5|NA|12|NA|TRBV19
CASSMRRAPQHF
TGTGCCAGTAGTATGAGGCGGGCGCCCCAGCATTTT
>TRBJ2-2|many|13|TRBD1|TRBV6-2/TRBV6-3
CASSLGGHGELFF
TGTGCCAGCAGCCTAGGGGGCCACGGGGAGCTGTTTTTT
>TRBJ2-7|many|12|NA|TRBV7-6
CASSTSTREQYF
TGTGCCAGCAGCACCTCCACCCGCGAGCAGTACTTC
>TRBJ1-2|many|16|TRBD1|TRBV12-3/TRBV12-4
CASSQTGTGGTGGYTF
TGTGCCAGCAGCCAAACCGGGACAGGGGGAACGGGAGGCTACACCTTC
>TRBJ2-3|many|16|NA|TRBV9
CASSVGGNHLFDTQYF
TGTGCCAGCAGCGTAGGGGGAAACCATCTATTTGATACGCAGTATTTT
>TRBJ2-3|few|14|NA|TRBV29-1
CKIGGDLRGDTQYF
TGCAAAATTGGCGGGGATCTCCGGGGAGATACGCAGTATTTT
>TRBJ1-4|NA|13|NA|TRBV19
CASSGQSPEKLFF
TGTGCCAGTAGCGGGCAGTCCCCCGAAAAACTGTTTTTT
>TRBJ1-2|many|14|NA|TRBV20-1
CSAPQERRSRGYTF
TGCAGTGCCCCACAAGAGAGGCGAAGTCGGGGCTACACCTTC
>TRBJ2-3|many|13|NA|TRBV4-2
CASSQDPGDTQYF
TGTGCCAGCAGCCAAGACCCGGGGGATACGCAGTATTTT
>TRBJ1-5|many|15|NA|TRBV6-2/TRBV6-3
CASRNGGGSNQPQHF
TGTGCCAGCAGGAACGGGGGAGGAAGCAATCAGCCCCAGCATTTT
>TRBJ2-7|few|18|TRBD2|TRBV11-2
CASSPSRRGESVTYEQYF
TGTGCCAGCAGCCCAAGCCGACGGGGGGAGTCAGTAACCTACGAGCAGTACTTC
>TRBJ1-1|many|13|NA|TRBV5-1
CASSLAREGEAFF
TGCGCCAGCAGCTTGGCCAGGGAGGGTGAAGCTTTCTTT
>TRBJ1-1|many|14|TRBD1|TRBV20-1
CSAGQGASGTEAFF
TGCAGTGCTGGCCAGGGGGCGAGCGGCACTGAAGCTTTCTTT
>TRBJ2-3|many|13|NA|TRBV5-4
CASSYGGTDTQYF
TGTGCCAGCAGCTATGGTGGCACAGATACGCAGTATTTT
>TRBJ2-5|few|14|NA|TRBV9
CASSVQDDQETQYF
TGTGCCAGCAGCGTGCAGGACGACCAAGAGACCCAGTACTTC